This is a list of T cell receptor beta chains from one sample in a study of cytomegalovirus exposure and HLA in healthy donors. Here immunoSEQ multiplex PCR was the method, and the copy in TCRdb shows in-frame clones only, minus some. The sample shows under 200,000 clones, 77% of them seen only once. Sequencing was performed on PBMCs. These receptors were taken from a young woman in good health and CMV-seronegative. Both conserved end residues are part of each CDR3. D genes are given only for firm matches. A row's size may be missing; if present it is once, few, many or a size class.

v_gene	d_gene	abundance	j_gene	CDR3nt	CDR3aa
TRBV9	TRBD2	NA	TRBJ2-5	TGTGCCAGCAGCCAAGGGCTAGCGGGGGTTGAGACCCAGTACTTC	CASSQGLAGVETQYF
TRBV7-7	NA	NA	TRBJ2-2	TGTGCCAGCAGCTTAGGTCTTGGCAGGGGCACCGGGGAGCTGTTTTTT	CASSLGLGRGTGELFF
TRBV7-9	TRBD1	NA	TRBJ1-4	TGTGCCAGCAGCTTAGCGGGGGACAGGGTAGAAAAACTGTTTTTT	CASSLAGDRVEKLFF
TRBV6-1	NA	few	TRBJ1-2	TGTGCCAGCAGTGAAGCGGGCAGTATAGTATTC	CASSEAGSIVF
TRBV6-5	NA	NA	TRBJ2-7	TGTGCCAGCAGCCTAGAGGACGAGCAGTACTTC	CASSLEDEQYF
TRBV5-1	NA	NA	TRBJ2-3	TGCGCCAGCAGCATGAGCCTTAGCACAGATACGCAGTATTTT	CASSMSLSTDTQYF
TRBV6-5	NA	NA	TRBJ2-7	TGTGCCAGCAGTTACAGGGGGGGCAAGGCCTACGAGCAGTACTTC	CASSYRGGKAYEQYF
TRBV28	NA	NA	TRBJ1-2	TGTGCCAGCACCTCGGGGTTACATGGCTACACCTTC	CASTSGLHGYTF
TRBV5-1	TRBD1	few	TRBJ1-6	TGCGCCAGCAGCTTGAGACAGGGACAACCCTCACCCCTCCACTTT	CASSLRQGQPSPLHF
TRBV5-5	NA	NA	TRBJ2-7	TGTGCCAGCAGCTTGTTATCCTACGAGCAGTACTTC	CASSLLSYEQYF
TRBV7-9	TRBD1	few	TRBJ1-3	TGTGCCAGCAGCTTGGGGGGACAGAGCTCTGGAAACACCATATATTTT	CASSLGGQSSGNTIYF
TRBV27	TRBD1	NA	TRBJ2-1	TGTGCCAGCAGTGGCCCAGGGGGTTCCTACAATGAGCAGTTCTTC	CASSGPGGSYNEQFF
TRBV30	NA	NA	TRBJ2-7	TGTGCCTGGAACCCCCCAAGACAGTCCTACGAGCAGTACTTC	CAWNPPRQSYEQYF
TRBV5-1	TRBD2	NA	TRBJ2-5	TGCGCCAGCATGCGGGGGGGTCTTGAGACCCAGTACTTC	CASMRGGLETQYF
TRBV2	NA	NA	TRBJ1-3	TGTGCCAGCAGGGTCGGACTTAACTCTGGAAACACCATATATTTT	CASRVGLNSGNTIYF
TRBV7-9	NA	NA	TRBJ2-1	TGTGCCAGCAGCCCCGGTCGGTCAGGGCCCTCTGACAATGAGCAGTTCTTC	CASSPGRSGPSDNEQFF
TRBV13	TRBD1	NA	TRBJ1-2	TGTGCCAGCAGCGGACAGGGAGCGAATGGCTACACCTTC	CASSGQGANGYTF
TRBV2	TRBD2	NA	TRBJ2-3	TGTGCCAGCATCCCAGCGGGGGCCGGGTGGGATACGCAGTATTTT	CASIPAGAGWDTQYF
TRBV5-5	TRBD2	NA	TRBJ2-3	TGTGCCAGCAGCACCGGACTAGCGGGGGAGACGCAGTATTTT	CASSTGLAGETQYF
TRBV19	TRBD1	NA	TRBJ1-4	TGTGCCAGTAGTGTTGGGACAGATGAAAAACTGTTTTTT	CASSVGTDEKLFF
TRBV6-1	NA	NA	TRBJ2-1	TGTGCCAGCAGTGAACTTCTAGGAAATGAGCAGTTCTTC	CASSELLGNEQFF
TRBV7-9	NA	NA	TRBJ2-7	TGTGCCAGCAGTTGGGAGGCCTCCTACGAGCAGTACTTC	CASSWEASYEQYF
TRBV2	NA	NA	TRBJ1-2	TGTGCCAGCAGTGTTATCACGGGGGGCTACACCTTC	CASSVITGGYTF
TRBV6-4	NA	NA	TRBJ1-1	TGTGCCAGCTCCCAGGCTCCCAACACTGAAGCTTTCTTT	CASSQAPNTEAFF
TRBV5-1	TRBD1	NA	TRBJ2-2	TGCGCCAGCAGCGAAGGGACAGGGGCCACCGGGGAGCTGTTTTTT	CASSEGTGATGELFF
TRBV5-1	TRBD1	NA	TRBJ1-1	TGCGCCAGCAGCTTGCGGCCGCGACAGGGCTATGAAGCTTTCTTT	CASSLRPRQGYEAFF
TRBV2	NA	NA	TRBJ1-1	TGTGCCAGCAGTGAAGGTTGGGGAGGGCAAGCTTTCTTT	CASSEGWGGQAFF
TRBV5-1	TRBD1	NA	TRBJ2-7	TGCGCCAGCAGCTGGACAGGGGTGGACGAGCAGTACTTC	CASSWTGVDEQYF
TRBV7-2	TRBD1	NA	TRBJ2-2	TGTGCCAGCAGCCAGACCGGGACAGGGGACACCGGGGAGCTGTTTTTT	CASSQTGTGDTGELFF
TRBV19	NA	NA	TRBJ2-7	TGTGCCAGTAGTCCTCCATTTGGTTCGCAGTACTCCTACGAGCAGTACTTC	CASSPPFGSQYSYEQYF
TRBV9	NA	NA	TRBJ2-2	TGTGCCAGCAGCTCCCGGTTACCGAACACCGGGGAGCTGTTTTTT	CASSSRLPNTGELFF
TRBV6-4	NA	NA	TRBJ2-1	TGTGCCAGCAGTGACTCTAGGGGCTGGAACAATGAGCAGTTCTTC	CASSDSRGWNNEQFF